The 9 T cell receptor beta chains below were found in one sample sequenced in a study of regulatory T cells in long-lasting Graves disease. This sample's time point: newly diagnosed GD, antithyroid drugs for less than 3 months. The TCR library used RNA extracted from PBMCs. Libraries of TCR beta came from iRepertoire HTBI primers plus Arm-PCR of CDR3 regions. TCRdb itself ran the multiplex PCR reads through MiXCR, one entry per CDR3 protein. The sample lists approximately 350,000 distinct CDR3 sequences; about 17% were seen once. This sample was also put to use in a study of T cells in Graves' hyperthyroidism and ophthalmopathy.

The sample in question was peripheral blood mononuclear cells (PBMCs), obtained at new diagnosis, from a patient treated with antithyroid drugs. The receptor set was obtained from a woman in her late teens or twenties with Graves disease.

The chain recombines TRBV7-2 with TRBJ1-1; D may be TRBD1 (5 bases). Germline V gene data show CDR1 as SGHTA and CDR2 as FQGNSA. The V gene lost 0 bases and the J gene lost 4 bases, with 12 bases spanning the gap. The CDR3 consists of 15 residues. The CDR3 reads CASSLAGGIGTEAFF. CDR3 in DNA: TGTGCCAGCAGCTTAGCCGGGGGGATCGGCACTGAAGCTTTCTTT.

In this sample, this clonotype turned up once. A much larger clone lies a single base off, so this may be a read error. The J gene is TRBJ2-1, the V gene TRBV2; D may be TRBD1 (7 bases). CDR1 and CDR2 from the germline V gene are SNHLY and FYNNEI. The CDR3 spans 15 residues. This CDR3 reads CTSSAGQRAYNEQFF. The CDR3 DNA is TGTACCAGCAGTGCGGGACAGAGAGCCTACAATGAGCAGTTCTTC.

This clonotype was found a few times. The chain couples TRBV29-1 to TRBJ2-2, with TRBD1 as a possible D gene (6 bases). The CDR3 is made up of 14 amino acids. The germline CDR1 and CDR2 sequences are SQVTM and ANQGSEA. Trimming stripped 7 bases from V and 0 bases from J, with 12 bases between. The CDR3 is CSAWTETNTGELFF. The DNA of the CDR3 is TGCAGCGCCTGGACAGAAACGAACACCGGGGAGCTGTTTTTT.

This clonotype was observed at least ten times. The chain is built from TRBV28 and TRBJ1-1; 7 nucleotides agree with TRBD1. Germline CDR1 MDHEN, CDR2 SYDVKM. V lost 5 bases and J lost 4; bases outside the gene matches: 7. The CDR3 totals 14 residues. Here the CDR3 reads CASSQGDELTEAFF. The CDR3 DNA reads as TGTGCCAGCAGTCAGGGGGACGAACTCACTGAAGCTTTCTTT.

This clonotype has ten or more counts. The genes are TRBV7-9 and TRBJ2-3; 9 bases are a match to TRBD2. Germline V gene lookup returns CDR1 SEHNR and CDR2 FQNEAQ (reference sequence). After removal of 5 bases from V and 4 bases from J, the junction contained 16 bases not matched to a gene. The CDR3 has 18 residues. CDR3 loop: CASSPTIIGTSSPDTQYF. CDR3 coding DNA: TGTGCCAGCAGCCCCACTATAATCGGGACTAGCAGCCCAGATACGCAGTATTTT.

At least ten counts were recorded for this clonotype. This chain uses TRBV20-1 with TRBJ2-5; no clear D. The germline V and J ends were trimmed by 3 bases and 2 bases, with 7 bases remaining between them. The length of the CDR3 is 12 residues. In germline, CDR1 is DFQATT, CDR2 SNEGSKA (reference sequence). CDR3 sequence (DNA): TGCAGTGCTAGCGCGGTGCAAGAGACCCAGTACTTC. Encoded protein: CSASAVQETQYF.

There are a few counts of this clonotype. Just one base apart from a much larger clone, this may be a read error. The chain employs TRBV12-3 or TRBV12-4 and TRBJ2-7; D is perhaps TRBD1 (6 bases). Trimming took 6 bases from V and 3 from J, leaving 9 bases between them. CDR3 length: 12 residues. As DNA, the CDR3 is TGTGCCAGCAGGGAAGGGGGCTACGAGCAGTACTTC. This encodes CASREGGYEQYF.

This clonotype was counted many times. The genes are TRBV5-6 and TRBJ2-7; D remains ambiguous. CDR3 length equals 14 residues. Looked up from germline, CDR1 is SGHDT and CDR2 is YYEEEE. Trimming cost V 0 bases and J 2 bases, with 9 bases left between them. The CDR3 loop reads CASSLGRSPYEQYF. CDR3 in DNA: TGTGCCAGCAGCTTGGGTCGATCCCCCTACGAGCAGTACTTC.

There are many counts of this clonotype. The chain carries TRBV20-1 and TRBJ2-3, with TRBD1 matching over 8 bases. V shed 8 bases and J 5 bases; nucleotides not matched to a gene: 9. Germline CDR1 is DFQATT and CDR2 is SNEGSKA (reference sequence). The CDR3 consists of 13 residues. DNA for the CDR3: TGCAGTTGGTGGACAGGGCGAGTAGATACGCAGTATTTT. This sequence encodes CSWWTGRVDTQYF.